The sequence of this TCR beta chain was determined in a study of T cells after somatic rescue of genetic block. The CDR3 contains 16 residues. The protocol was immunoSEQ multiplex PCR, while the TCRdb copy is restricted to in-frame clones and leaves out a portion. Of about 10,000 clones listed, over 70% are singletons. The V gene is TRBV21-1, the J gene TRBJ1-5. TRBV21-1 corresponds to a pseudogene. Input material: peripheral blood mononuclear cells (PBMCs). This receptor was obtained from a boy under 18. The CDR3 bases are TGTGCCAGCAGCCCCCCGGCCCCTTGGGGCAATCAGCCCCAGCATTTT. This translates into CASSPPAPWGNQPQHF.